This entry is about one T cell receptor beta chain. Its antigen is not known. At one of its ends the junction is not consistent with the germline gene, which may arise from a read error. This sample was included in a study of CD8 T cells in ankylosing spondylitis. The study's findings and limits: Among TCR beta sequences, a motif of about 8 highly homologous variants appeared characteristic of ankylosing spondylitis blood.

TCRdb re-analysed the 5' RACE reads in MiXCR, keeping a single row per CDR3 protein. The table has some 220,000 distinct CDR3 sequences, roughly 10% seen once. The TCR was taken from a male donor with ankylosing spondylitis or in good health (not recorded which). What was sequenced was blood, either unsorted or a sorted T cell fraction (not recorded which).

The CDR3 loop is CVSSLRPGGFGNTEAFF. CDR3 in DNA: TGTGTCAGCAGCCTCCGACCAGGTGGGTTCGGGAACACTGAAGCTTTCTTT. The rearrangement uses TRBV7-2 and TRBJ1-1, with D unclear. CDR3 length: 17 residues. Germline-derived CDR1 and CDR2 are SGHTA and FQGNSA.